This entry lists 9 T cell receptor beta chains sequenced from one sample in a study of blood T cell dynamics during melanoma immunotherapy. Repertoires were generated with immunoSEQ multiplex PCR, while TCRdb's copy carries only in-frame clones and drops some. The sample consists of over 10,000 clones, roughly 84% of them appearing once. Time point indicated: pre-treatment baseline. The material was blood, obtained from a patient treated with checkpoint blockade. The receptors shown here come from a human donor with melanoma.

This chain joins TRBV7-9 and TRBJ2-2; no clear D. Germline V gene lookup returns CDR1 SEHNR and CDR2 FQNEAQ (reference sequence). The ends were cut back, 2 bases at V and 2 bases at J, with 6 bases in the middle. The CDR3 extends over 14 amino acids. The CDR3 DNA reads as TGTGCCAGCAGCTTAAAAAGAAACACCGGGGAGCTGTTTTTT. It specifies CASSLKRNTGELFF.

A single count supports this clone. V usage is TRBV6-5 and J usage is TRBJ1-2; D unresolved. Trimming cost V 2 bases and J 7 bases, with 14 bases left between them. CDR1 is MNHEY, CDR2 SVGAGI, per germline. This CDR3 region has 14 residues. CDR3 sequence reads: CASSYPGGSGGYTF. CDR3 coding DNA: TGTGCCAGCAGTTACCCCGGCGGTAGCGGTGGCTACACCTTC.

This rearrangement joins TRBV14 to TRBJ2-5; D may be TRBD2 (6 bases). This CDR3 has 15 residues. V gave up 0 bases and J gave up 5 bases, with 13 bases separating them. Germline CDR1 and CDR2: SGHDN and FVKESK. The CDR3 DNA is TGTGCCAGCAGCCAAGACCCATCGGGACTGGAGACCCAGTACTTC. It is translated as CASSQDPSGLETQYF.

This clone was seen just once. V gene TRBV27 combines with J gene TRBJ2-2; D ambiguous. CDR1 is MNHEY, CDR2 SMNVEV, per germline (reference sequence). The ends were cut back, 9 bases at V and 6 bases at J, with 20 bases in the middle. The CDR3 extends over 15 amino acids. CDR3 region: CARIHEGKAPGELFF. The CDR3, as DNA: TGTGCCAGAATCCACGAAGGAAAAGCTCCCGGGGAGCTGTTTTTT.

This chain joins TRBV5-1 and TRBJ2-5, with D perhaps TRBD1 (5 bases). The CDR3 is 13 amino acids. The germline V and J ends were trimmed by 4 bases and 5 bases, with 12 bases remaining between them. The germline CDR1 and CDR2 sequences are SGHRS and YFSETQ. This chain's CDR3 is CASSEGVGETQYF. The CDR3 bases are TGCGCCAGCAGCGAAGGGGTGGGGGAGACCCAGTACTTC.

The V gene is TRBV6-5, the J gene TRBJ1-3, with D possibly being TRBD1 (6 bases). Germline assignment: CDR1 MNHEY and CDR2 SVGAGI. V was shortened by 6 bases and J by 2 bases, with 8 bases between the two germline ends. The CDR3 has 13 residues. The CDR3 coding sequence is TGTGCCAGCAGGTACAGGGCTGGAAACACCATATATTTT. Its protein product is CASRYRAGNTIYF.

The chain combines TRBV4-3 with TRBJ1-2; 7 bases match TRBD1. Germline V CDR1 and CDR2: LGHNA, YSLEER. Trimming took 1 base from V and 2 from J; bases not matched to a gene: 19. The CDR3 extends over 20 amino acids. CDR3: CASSQGIPGGGRPFNYGYTF. CDR3 coding DNA: TGCGCCAGCAGCCAAGGGATCCCAGGGGGGGGACGGCCCTTCAACTATGGCTACACCTTC.

The chain's CDR3 is CAISDTSTGYGYTF. The CDR3 DNA reads as TGTGCCATCAGTGACACCTCGACAGGCTATGGCTACACCTTC. The chain joins TRBV10-3 to TRBJ1-2, with D possibly matching TRBD1 (6 bases). The germline V gene encodes CDR1 ENHRY and CDR2 SYGVKD. The CDR3 consists of 14 residues. Trimming removed 3 bases from V and 4 bases from J, with 12 bases in between.

The chain couples TRBV28 to TRBJ1-1; D gene uncertain. The CDR3 contains 14 residues. Trimming took off 10 bases at V and 6 bases at J, with 21 bases between the two ends. From germline, CDR1 is MDHEN and CDR2 SYDVKM. The CDR3 coding sequence is TGTGCCACCGCACTAGGAGGGTACCATCCTGAAGCTTTCTTT. Its translation: CATALGGYHPEAFF.